This TCR beta chain was profiled in a study of T cells in women clearing cervical HPV infection. Study background: Controls gave blood once infection was undetectable; cases at lesion identification.

About this clone: Its antigen is not known. The read ends 3 residues shy of where the CDR3 ends; the end is completed using the germline J gene.

Study-wide results and limits: Cases carried less TRBV6-7 than controls: roughly 0.11% versus 0.16%. Richness plus V gene abundances separated cases from controls with AUC 0.7 to 0.9.

Average input was approximately 1.3 ug genomic DNA for immunoSEQ TCR beta CDR3 amplification. Clones were sequenced by immunoSEQ multiplex PCR, and TCRdb holds only the in-frame ones, with some missing. Recorded for this sample: 25,000 to 35,000 clones. The CDR3 extends over 14 amino acids. V gave up 4 bases and J gave up 0 bases, with 11 bases separating them. The germline gives CDR1 SGHRS, CDR2 YFSETQ. Sequenced input: blood buffy coat. The chain joins TRBV5-1 to TRBJ2-7, with D possibly TRBD1 on 6 matching bases. The sequence came from a woman between 18 and 70 years old with a cervical HPV16 infection that either progressed to CIN3+ or cleared (not recorded which). The CDR3 here is CASSKDSLSYEQYF. The CDR3 DNA, read in part, is TGCGCCAGCAGCAAGGACAGTCTCTCCTACGAG.